Listed here is a single TCR beta chain. Its antigen is unknown. Presence of unique molecular identifiers characterized the TCR beta cDNA libraries. T cells numbering 1 to 10 million yielded cDNA molecules that totaled approximately 500,000. Each CDR3 protein is one row after TCRdb ran MiXCR on the PCR reads. The data hold hundreds of thousands of distinct CDR3 sequences, with approximately 60% observed a single time. The data are from a study of post-analysis software for immune sequencing data. Study-level information: The courses of disease that were included comprised relapsing-remitting, secondary progressive and progressive-relapsing multiple sclerosis.

V shed 5 bases, J shed 5 bases, and the junction held 6 bases outside the gene matches. Germline CDR1 and CDR2: MNHEY and SMNVEV (reference sequence). This CDR3 comprises 15 residues. The study's findings and limits: Multiple sclerosis patients had significantly lower normalized Chao1 diversity than controls. Elevated frequency relative to controls characterized roughly five TRBV segments in patients, TRBV5-6, TRBV5-1 and TRBV20-1 among them.

The sequence was collected from a girl aged 2-10 years with multiple sclerosis. What was sequenced was blood. The rearrangement joins TRBV27 to TRBJ2-1, with 10 bases matching TRBD2. The CDR3 DNA sequence: TGTGCCAGCAGTGAGCTAGCGGGAGAAAACAATGAGCAGTTCTTC. It specifies CASSELAGENNEQFF.